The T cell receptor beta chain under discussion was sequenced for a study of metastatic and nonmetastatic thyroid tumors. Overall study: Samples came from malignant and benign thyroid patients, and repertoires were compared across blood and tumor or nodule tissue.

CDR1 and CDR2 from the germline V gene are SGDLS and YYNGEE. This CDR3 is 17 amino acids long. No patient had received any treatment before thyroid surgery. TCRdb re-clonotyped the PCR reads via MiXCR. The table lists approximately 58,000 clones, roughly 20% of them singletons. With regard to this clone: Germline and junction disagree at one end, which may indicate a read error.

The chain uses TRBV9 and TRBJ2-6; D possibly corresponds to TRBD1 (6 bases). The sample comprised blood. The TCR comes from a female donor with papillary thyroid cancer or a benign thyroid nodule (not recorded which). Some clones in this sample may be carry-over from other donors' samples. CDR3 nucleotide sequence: TGTGCCAGCAGCGTCTGGACAGATCGCTCTGGGGCCAACGTCCTTACTTTC. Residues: CASSVWTDRSGANVLTF.